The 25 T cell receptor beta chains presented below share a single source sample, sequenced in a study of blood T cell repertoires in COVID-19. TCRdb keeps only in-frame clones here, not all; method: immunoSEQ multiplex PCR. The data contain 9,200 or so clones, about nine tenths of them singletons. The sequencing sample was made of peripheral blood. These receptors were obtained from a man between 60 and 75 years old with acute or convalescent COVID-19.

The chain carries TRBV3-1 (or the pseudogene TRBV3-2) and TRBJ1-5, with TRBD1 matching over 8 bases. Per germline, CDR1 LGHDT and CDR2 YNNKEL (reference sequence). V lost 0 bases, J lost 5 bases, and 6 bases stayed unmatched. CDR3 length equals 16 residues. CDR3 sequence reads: CASSQDGGQGHQPQHF. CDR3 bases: TGTGCCAGCAGCCAAGATGGAGGACAGGGACATCAGCCCCAGCATTTT.

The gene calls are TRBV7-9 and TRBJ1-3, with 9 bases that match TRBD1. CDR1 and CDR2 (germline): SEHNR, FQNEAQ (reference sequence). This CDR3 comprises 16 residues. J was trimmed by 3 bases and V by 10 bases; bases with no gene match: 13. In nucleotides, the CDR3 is TGTGCCACCCCAGAACCAGGGACAGGGTATGGAAACACCATATATTTT. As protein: CATPEPGTGYGNTIYF.

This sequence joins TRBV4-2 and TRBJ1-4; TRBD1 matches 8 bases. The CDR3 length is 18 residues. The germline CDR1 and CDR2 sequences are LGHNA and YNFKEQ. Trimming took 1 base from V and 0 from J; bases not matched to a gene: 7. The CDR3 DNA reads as TGTGCCAGCAGCCAAGGAATTGGACAGGGATCAACTAATGAAAAACTGTTTTTT. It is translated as CASSQGIGQGSTNEKLFF.

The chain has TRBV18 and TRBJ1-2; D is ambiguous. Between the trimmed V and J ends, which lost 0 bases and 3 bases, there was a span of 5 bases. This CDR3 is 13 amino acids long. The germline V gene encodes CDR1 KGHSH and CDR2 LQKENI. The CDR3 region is CASSPPRDYGYTF. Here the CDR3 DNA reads TGTGCCAGCTCACCACCTAGAGACTATGGCTACACCTTC.

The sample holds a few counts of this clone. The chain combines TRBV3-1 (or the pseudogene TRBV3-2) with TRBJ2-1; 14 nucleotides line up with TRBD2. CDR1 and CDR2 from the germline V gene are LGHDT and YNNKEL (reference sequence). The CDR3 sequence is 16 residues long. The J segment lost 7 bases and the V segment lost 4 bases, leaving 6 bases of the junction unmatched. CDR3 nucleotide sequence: TGTGCCAGCAGCCCCCGACTAGCGGGAGGGGGGAATGAGCAGTTCTTC. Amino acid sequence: CASSPRLAGGGNEQFF.

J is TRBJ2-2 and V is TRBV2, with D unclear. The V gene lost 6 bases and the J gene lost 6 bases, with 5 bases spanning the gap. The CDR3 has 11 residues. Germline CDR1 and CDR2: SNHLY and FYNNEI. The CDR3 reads CASSLSGELFF. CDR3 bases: TGTGCCAGCAGCCTTTCCGGGGAGCTGTTTTTT.

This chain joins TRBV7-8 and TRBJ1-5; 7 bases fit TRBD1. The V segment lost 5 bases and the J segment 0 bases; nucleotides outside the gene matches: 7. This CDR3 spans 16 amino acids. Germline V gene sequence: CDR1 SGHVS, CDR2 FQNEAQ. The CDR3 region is CASSGTGVYSNQPQHF. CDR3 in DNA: TGTGCCAGCAGCGGAACAGGGGTGTATAGCAATCAGCCCCAGCATTTT.

CDR3 amino acids: CASSQGTLAYNEQFF. The CDR3 bases are TGCGCCAGCAGCCAAGGGACACTTGCCTACAATGAGCAGTTCTTC. The V call is TRBV4-3, the J call TRBJ2-1; perhaps TRBD1 as D (5 bases). CDR1 and CDR2 from the germline V gene are LGHNA and YSLEER. This CDR3 region has 15 residues. Trimming stripped 1 base from V and 2 bases from J, with 9 bases between.

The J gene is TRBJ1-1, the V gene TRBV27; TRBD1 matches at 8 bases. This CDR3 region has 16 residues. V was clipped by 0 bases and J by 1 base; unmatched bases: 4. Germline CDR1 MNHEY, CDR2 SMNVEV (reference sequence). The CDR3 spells CASSLSTGVRNTEAFF. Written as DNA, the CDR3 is TGTGCCAGCAGTTTATCGACAGGGGTTCGGAACACTGAAGCTTTCTTT.

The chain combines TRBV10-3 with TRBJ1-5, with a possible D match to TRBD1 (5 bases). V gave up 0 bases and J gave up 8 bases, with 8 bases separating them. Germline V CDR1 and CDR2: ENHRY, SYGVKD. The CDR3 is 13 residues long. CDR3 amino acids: CAISESGAEPQHF. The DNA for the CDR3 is TGTGCCATCAGTGAGTCAGGGGCGGAGCCCCAGCATTTT.

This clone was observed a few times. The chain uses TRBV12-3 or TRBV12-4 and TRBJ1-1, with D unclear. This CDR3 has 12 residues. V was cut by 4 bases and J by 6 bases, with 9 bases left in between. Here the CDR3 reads CASSYGVPEAFF. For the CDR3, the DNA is TGTGCCAGCAGTTATGGAGTACCTGAAGCTTTCTTT.

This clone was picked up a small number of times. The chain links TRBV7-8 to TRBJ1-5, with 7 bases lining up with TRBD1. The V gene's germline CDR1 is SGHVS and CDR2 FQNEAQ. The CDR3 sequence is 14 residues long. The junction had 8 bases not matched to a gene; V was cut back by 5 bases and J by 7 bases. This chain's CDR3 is CASSVQGPHQPQHF. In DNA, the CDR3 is TGTGCCAGCAGCGTACAGGGGCCCCACCAGCCCCAGCATTTT.

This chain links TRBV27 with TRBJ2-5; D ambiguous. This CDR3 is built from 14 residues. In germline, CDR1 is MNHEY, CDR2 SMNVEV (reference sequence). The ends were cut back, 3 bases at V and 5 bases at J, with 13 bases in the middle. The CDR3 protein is CASSFAPSRETQYF. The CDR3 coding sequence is TGTGCCAGCAGTTTTGCCCCCTCGAGGGAGACCCAGTACTTC.

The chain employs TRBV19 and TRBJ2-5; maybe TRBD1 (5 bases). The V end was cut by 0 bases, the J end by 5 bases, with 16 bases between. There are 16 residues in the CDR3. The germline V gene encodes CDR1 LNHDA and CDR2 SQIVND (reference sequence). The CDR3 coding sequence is TGTGCCAGTAGTATAGAAGCCGCAGGGCGCGATGAGACCCAGTACTTC. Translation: CASSIEAAGRDETQYF.

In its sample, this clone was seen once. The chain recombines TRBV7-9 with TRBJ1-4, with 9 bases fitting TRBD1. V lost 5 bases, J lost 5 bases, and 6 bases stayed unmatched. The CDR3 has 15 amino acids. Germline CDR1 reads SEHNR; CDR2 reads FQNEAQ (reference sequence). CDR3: CASSPRTGANEKLFF. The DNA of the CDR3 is TGTGCCAGCAGCCCAAGGACAGGGGCCAATGAAAAACTGTTTTTT.

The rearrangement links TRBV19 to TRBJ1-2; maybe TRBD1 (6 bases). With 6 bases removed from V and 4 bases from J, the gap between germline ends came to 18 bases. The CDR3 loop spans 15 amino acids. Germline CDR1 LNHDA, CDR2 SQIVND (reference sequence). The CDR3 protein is CASRTHRQATYGYTF. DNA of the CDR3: TGTGCCAGTAGGACTCACCGACAGGCGACCTATGGCTACACCTTC. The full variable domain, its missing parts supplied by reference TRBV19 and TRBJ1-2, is DGGITQSPKYLFRKEGQNVTLSCEQNLNHDAMYWYRQDPGQGLRLIYYSQIVNDFQKGDIAEGYSVSREKKESFPLTVTSAQKNPTAFYLCASRTHRQATYGYTFGSGTRLTVV.

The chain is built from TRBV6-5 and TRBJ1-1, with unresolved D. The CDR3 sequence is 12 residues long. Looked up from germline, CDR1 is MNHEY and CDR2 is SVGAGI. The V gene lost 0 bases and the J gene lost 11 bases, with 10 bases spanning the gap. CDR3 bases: TGTGCCAGCAGTTACTCGCCCGGTGCGGCTTTCTTT. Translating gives CASSYSPGAAFF.

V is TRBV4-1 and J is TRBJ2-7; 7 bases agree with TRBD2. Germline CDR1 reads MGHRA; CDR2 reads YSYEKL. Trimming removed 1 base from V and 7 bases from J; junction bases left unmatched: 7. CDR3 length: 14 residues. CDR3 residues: CASSQVMGGWEQYF. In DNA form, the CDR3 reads TGCGCCAGCAGCCAAGTGATGGGAGGGTGGGAGCAGTACTTC.

CDR3 in DNA: TGCGCCAGCAGCCCATACAGGGGACATACTGAAGCTTTCTTT. Translating it yields CASSPYRGHTEAFF. This sequence joins TRBV4-3 and TRBJ1-1; 7 nucleotides match TRBD1. CDR3 length equals 14 residues. V lost 4 bases, J lost 5 bases, and 7 bases stayed unmatched. CDR1 is LGHNA and CDR2 is YSLEER in the germline V gene.

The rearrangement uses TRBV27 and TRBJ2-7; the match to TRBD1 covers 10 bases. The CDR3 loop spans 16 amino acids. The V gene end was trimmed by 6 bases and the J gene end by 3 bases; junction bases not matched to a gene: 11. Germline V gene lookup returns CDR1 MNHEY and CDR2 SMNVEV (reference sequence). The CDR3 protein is CASSPTGQGKGYEQYF. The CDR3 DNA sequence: TGTGCCAGCAGCCCTACGGGACAGGGGAAGGGCTACGAGCAGTACTTC.

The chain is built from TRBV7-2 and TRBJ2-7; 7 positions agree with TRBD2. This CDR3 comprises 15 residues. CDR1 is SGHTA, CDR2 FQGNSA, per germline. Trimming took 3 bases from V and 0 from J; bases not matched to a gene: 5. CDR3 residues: CASSLGAGFSYEQYF. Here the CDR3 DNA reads TGTGCCAGCAGCTTGGGAGCGGGATTCTCCTACGAGCAGTACTTC.

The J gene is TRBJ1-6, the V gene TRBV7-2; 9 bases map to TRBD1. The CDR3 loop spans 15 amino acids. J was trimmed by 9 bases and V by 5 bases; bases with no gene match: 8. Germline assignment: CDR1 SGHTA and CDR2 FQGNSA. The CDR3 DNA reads TGTGCCAGCAGCCCGACAGGGGGGATAATTTCACCCCTCCACTTT. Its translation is CASSPTGGIISPLHF. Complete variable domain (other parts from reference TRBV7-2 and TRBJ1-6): GAGVSQSPSNKVTEKGKDVELRCDPISGHTALYWYRQSLGQGLEFLIYFQGNSAPDKSGLPSDRFSAERTGGSVSTLTIQRTQQEDSAVYLCASSPTGGIISPLHFGNGTRLTVT.

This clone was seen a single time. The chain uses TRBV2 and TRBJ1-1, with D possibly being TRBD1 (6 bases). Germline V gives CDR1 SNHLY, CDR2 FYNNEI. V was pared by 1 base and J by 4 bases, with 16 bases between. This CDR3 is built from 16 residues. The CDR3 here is CASSEDGGAWGTEAFF. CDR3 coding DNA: TGTGCCAGCAGTGAAGATGGGGGGGCTTGGGGCACTGAAGCTTTCTTT. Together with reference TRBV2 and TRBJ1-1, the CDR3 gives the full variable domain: EPEVTQTPSHQVTQMGQEVILRCVPISNHLYFYWYRQILGQKVEFLVSFYNNEISEKSEIFDDQFSVERPDGSNFTLKIRSTKLEDSAMYFCASSEDGGAWGTEAFFGQGTRLTVV.

CDR3 coding DNA: TGCGCCAGCAGCGGGGCGGGGTCACCCGGCAGGGACGAGACCCAGTACTTC. It yields the protein CASSGAGSPGRDETQYF. V and J are TRBV5-1 and TRBJ2-5; D is possibly TRBD2 (6 bases). The V gene's germline CDR1 is SGHRS and CDR2 YFSETQ. V was cut by 4 bases and J by 5 bases, with 24 bases left in between. The CDR3 runs to 17 residues.

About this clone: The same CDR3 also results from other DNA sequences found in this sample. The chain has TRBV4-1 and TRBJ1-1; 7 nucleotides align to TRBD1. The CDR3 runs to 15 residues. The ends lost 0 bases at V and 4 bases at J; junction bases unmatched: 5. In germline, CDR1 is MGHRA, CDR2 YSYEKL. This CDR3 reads CASSQEDRAGTEAFF. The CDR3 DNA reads TGCGCCAGCAGCCAAGAAGACAGGGCGGGCACTGAAGCTTTCTTT.